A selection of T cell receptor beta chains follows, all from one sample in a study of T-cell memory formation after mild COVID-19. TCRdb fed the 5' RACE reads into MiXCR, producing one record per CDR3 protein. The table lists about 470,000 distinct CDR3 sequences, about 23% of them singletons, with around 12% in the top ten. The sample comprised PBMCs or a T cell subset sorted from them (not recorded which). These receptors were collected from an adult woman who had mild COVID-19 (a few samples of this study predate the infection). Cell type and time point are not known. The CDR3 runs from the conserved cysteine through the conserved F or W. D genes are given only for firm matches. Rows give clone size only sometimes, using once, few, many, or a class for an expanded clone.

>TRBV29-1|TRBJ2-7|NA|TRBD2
TGCAGCGTTACCAGTAGCGGGAGGAGCTCCTACGAGCAGTACTTC
CSVTSSGRSSYEQYF
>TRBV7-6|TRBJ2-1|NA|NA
TGTGCCAGTAATTTGATCCAGGAAGACAATGAGCAGTTCTTC
CASNLIQEDNEQFF
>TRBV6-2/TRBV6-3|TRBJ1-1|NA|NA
TGTGCCAGCAGTTACTCGAATCAGAAATTGAACACTGAAGCTTTCTTT
CASSYSNQKLNTEAFF
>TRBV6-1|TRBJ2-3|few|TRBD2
TGTGCCAGCAGTGAAGCCTGGACTAGCGGGGGCGGAGATACGCAGTATTTT
CASSEAWTSGGGDTQYF
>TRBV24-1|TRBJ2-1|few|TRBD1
TGTGCCACCAGTGATCCAAGGACAGGTCTAGCCCAGTTCTTC
CATSDPRTGLAQFF
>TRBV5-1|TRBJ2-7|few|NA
TGCGCCAGCAGCTTGCAAGGCCCGGAAATGGCCGAGCAGTACTTC
CASSLQGPEMAEQYF
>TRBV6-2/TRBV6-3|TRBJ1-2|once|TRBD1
TGTGCCAGCAGTTCCCCGGGACAGTATAACTATGGCTACACCTTC
CASSSPGQYNYGYTF
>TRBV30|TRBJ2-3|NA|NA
TGTGCCTGGAATGCCAACACAGATACGCAGTATTTT
CAWNANTDTQYF
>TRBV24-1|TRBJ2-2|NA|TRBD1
TGTGCCACCAGTGGCTTGTGGGACAGCGCCAGTTCCGTGGAGCTGTTTTTT
CATSGLWDSASSVELFF
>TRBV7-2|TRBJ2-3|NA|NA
TGTGCCAGCAGCTTAGCTAGGGAAAGCACAGATACGCAGTATTTT
CASSLARESTDTQYF
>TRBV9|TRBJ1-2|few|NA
TGTGCCAGCAGCGAGGGAGGGCAGGACTATGGCTACACCTTC
CASSEGGQDYGYTF
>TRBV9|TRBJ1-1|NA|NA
TGTGCCAGCAGCGTCGGGGGTTTGGGGCTAGGACAAACTGAAGCTTTCTTT
CASSVGGLGLGQTEAFF
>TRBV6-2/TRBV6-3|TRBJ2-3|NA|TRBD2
TGTGCCAGCAGTGGACTAGTCCTCACAGATACGCAGTATTTT
CASSGLVLTDTQYF
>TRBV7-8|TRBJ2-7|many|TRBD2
TGTGCCAGCAGCTTCCGGGGGGCCTACGAGCAGTACTTC
CASSFRGAYEQYF
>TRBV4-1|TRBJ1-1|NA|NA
TGCGCCAGCAACTGGGCGGAAAATTATGAAGCTTTCTTT
CASNWAENYEAFF
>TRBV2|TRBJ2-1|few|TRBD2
TGTGCCAGCAGTGCTCTAGCGGGGGGGCGTAATGAGCAGTTCTTC
CASSALAGGRNEQFF
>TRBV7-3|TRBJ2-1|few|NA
TGTGCCAGCAGCTTTCTTTTCAATGAGCAGTTCTTC
CASSFLFNEQFF
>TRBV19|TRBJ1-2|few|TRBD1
TGTGCCAGTAGCGAAACAGGGGGCGGCGGCTACACCTTC
CASSETGGGGYTF
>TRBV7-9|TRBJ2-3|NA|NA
TGTGCCAGCAGCCACCGGGATCGTATGGGAGATACGCAGTATTTT
CASSHRDRMGDTQYF
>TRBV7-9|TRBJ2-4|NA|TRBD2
TGTGCCAGCAGCTTAGTTGGACTAGCGGGCCTAAGGTGGCAGTACTTC
CASSLVGLAGLRWQYF
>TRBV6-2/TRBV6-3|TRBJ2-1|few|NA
TGTGCCAGCAGTTACGGCCACGGGAGCTCCTACAATGAGCAGTTCTTC
CASSYGHGSSYNEQFF
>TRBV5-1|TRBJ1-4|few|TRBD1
TGCGCCAGCAGCTTGGGTACCGGGACAGAGGATGAAAAACTGTTTTTT
CASSLGTGTEDEKLFF
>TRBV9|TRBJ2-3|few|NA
TGTGCCAGCAGCGTTGGGGGGGGCGCAGATACGCAGTATTTT
CASSVGGGADTQYF
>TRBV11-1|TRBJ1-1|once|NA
TGTGCCAGCAGCTTCTACCCCCGACAGCCAGGGATGAACACTGAAGCTTTCTTT
CASSFYPRQPGMNTEAFF
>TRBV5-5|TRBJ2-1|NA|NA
TGTGCCAGCAGCGGGTCGCTCGGCAGCGGGCTGAAGGTGCTCTTC
CASSGSLGSGLKVLF
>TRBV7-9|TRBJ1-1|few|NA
TGTGCCAGCAGCTTAGCGGGCGGGGCTGAAGCTTTCTTT
CASSLAGGAEAFF
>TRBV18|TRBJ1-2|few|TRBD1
TGTGCCAGCTCACCGGGACAGGAGTATGGCTACACCTTC
CASSPGQEYGYTF
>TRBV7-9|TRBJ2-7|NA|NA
TGTGCCAGCAGCTTAGCACCCGACAGATTACTCTACGAGCAGTACTTC
CASSLAPDRLLYEQYF
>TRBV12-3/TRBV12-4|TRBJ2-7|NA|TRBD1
TGTGCCAGCAGTTTAGCTGGGACAGGGCTCAACGAGCAGTACTTC
CASSLAGTGLNEQYF
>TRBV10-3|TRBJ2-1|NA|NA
TGTGCCATCAGCGGGACTTCCGCGAACAATGAGCAGTTCTTC
CAISGTSANNEQFF
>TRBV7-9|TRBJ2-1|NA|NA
TGTGCCAGCAGCTTAGCGCCGTCGGAGAGGAATGAGCAGTTCTTC
CASSLAPSERNEQFF
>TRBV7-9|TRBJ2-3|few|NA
TGTGCCAGCAGCTTAGCGAAGGTCAGGGAAGCGACAGATACGCAGTATTTT
CASSLAKVREATDTQYF
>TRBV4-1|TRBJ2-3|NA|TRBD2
TGCGCCAGCAGCCACCCGACTAGCGGGGGGGCTGATACGCAGTATTTT
CASSHPTSGGADTQYF
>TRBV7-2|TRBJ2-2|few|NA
TGTGCCAGCGCCCCGAACAGGGATCGTGGCACCGGGGAGCTGTTTTTT
CASAPNRDRGTGELFF
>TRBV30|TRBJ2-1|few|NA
TGTGCCTGGAACAGGGCTACCTACAATGAGCAGTTCTTC
CAWNRATYNEQFF
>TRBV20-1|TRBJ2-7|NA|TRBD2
TGCAGTGCGGGTGCTAGCGGGAGGGACGAGCAGTACTTC
CSAGASGRDEQYF
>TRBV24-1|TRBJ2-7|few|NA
TGTGCCACCAGTGACTCGCGGCGTTCATCCTACGAGCAGTACTTC
CATSDSRRSSYEQYF
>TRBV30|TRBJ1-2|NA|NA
TGTGCCTGGGCTACTAGGGCAAGCGGCTATGGCTACACCTTC
CAWATRASGYGYTF
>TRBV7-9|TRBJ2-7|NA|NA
TGTGCCAGCAGCCCGGGGTCGACCTGGTCCTACGAGCAGTACTTC
CASSPGSTWSYEQYF
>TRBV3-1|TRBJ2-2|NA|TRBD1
TGTGCCAGCAGCCAACGGGACAGGGGGCGCGACACCGGGGAGCTGTTTTTT
CASSQRDRGRDTGELFF
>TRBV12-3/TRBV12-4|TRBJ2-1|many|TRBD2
TGTGCCAGCTCGGCGGGAGGAGGCAATGAGCAGTTCTTC
CASSAGGGNEQFF
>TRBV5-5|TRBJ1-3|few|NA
TGTGCCAGCAGCTATGACACCTTGGGCTCTGGAAACACCATATATTTT
CASSYDTLGSGNTIYF
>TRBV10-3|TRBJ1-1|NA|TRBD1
TGTGCCATCAGTGAGACAGGGGGCATAGGCACTGAAGCTTTCTTT
CAISETGGIGTEAFF
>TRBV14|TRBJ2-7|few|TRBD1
TGTGCCAGCAACCGACCGGGGACAGGGATTTACGAGCAGTACTTC
CASNRPGTGIYEQYF
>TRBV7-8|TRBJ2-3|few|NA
TGTGCCGGCCAGGACAGGGAGGGGGATACGCAGTATTTT
CAGQDREGDTQYF
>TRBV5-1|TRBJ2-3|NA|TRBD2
TGCGCCAGCAGCTTCGGGACTAGCCGCAGGGATACGCAGTATTTT
CASSFGTSRRDTQYF
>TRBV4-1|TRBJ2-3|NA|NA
TGCGCCAGCAGCCAAGATAGGGCCTTGGATACGCAGTATTTT
CASSQDRALDTQYF
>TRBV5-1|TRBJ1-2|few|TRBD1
TGCGCCAGCAGCTTAAGGGGGCCGGATGGCTACACCTTC
CASSLRGPDGYTF
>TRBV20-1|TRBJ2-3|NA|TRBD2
TGCAGTGCTAGAAAGCTAGCGGGGGTCACAGATACGCAGTATTTT
CSARKLAGVTDTQYF
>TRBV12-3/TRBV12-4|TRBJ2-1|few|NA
TGTGCCAGCAGTTTGGGCAGGGGCAATGAGCAGTTCTTC
CASSLGRGNEQFF
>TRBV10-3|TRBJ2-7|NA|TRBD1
TGTGCCATCAGGACGGGACAGGGGACCTCGGGAGAGCAGTACTTC
CAIRTGQGTSGEQYF
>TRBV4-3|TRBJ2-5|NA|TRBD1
TGCGCCAGCAGCCCCAGGACAGGGGGAGAGACCCAGTACTTC
CASSPRTGGETQYF
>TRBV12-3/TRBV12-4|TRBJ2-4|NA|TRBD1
TGTGCCAGCAGTTTAACCGGGACAGGGTCCCTCCAGTACTTC
CASSLTGTGSLQYF
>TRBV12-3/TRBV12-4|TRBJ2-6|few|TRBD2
TGTGCCAGCAGTTTATTGGGGGAACTAGCGATGTACTCTGGGGCCAACGTCCTGACTTTC
CASSLLGELAMYSGANVLTF
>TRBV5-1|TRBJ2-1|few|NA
TGCGCCAGCAGCTGGACAGACCTTTCCTACAATGAGCAGTTCTTC
CASSWTDLSYNEQFF